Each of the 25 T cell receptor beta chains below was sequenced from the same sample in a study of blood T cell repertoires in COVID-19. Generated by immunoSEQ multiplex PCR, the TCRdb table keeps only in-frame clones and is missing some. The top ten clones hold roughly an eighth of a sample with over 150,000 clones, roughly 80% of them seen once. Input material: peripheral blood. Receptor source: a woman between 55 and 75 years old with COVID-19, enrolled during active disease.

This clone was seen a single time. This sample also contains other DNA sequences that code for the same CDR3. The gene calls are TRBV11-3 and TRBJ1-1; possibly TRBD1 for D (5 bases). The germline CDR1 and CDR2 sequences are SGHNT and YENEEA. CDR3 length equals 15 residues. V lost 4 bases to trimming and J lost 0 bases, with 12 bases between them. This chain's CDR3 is CASSSGRGMNTEAFF. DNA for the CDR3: TGTGCCAGCAGCTCGGGCCGGGGGATGAACACTGAAGCTTTCTTT.

CDR3 DNA sequence: TGTGCCTCCTGGGGGGGGCATGATGGCTACACCTTC. As protein: CASWGGHDGYTF. The chain is built from TRBV7-9 and TRBJ1-2; weak D call: TRBD1 (6 bases). The germline CDR1 and CDR2 sequences are SEHNR and FQNEAQ (reference sequence). V shed 11 bases and J shed 6 bases, with 16 bases lying between them. The CDR3 loop spans 12 amino acids.

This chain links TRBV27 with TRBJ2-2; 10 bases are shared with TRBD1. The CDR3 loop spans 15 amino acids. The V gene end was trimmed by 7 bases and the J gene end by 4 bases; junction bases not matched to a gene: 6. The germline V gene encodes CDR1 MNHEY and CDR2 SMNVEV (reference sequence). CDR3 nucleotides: TGTGCCAGCAAACGGGGACAGGGGCCCACCGGGGAGCTGTTTTTT. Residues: CASKRGQGPTGELFF.

This chain's CDR3 is CASSLSGALNEQFF. Here the CDR3 DNA reads TGTGCCAGCAGCTTAAGCGGTGCCCTCAATGAGCAGTTCTTC. The V gene is TRBV7-3, the J gene TRBJ2-1; D gene ambiguous. Between the trimmed V and J ends, which lost 1 base and 6 bases, there was a span of 10 bases. The CDR3 is 14 amino acids. Germline loops: CDR1 SGHTA, CDR2 FQGTGA.

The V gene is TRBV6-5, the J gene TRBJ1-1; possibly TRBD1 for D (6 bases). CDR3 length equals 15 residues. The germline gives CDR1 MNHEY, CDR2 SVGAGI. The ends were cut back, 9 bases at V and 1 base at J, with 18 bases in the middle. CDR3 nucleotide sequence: TGTGCCAGTAGAAAGACAGGACGGACGAACACTGAAGCTTTCTTT. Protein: CASRKTGRTNTEAFF.

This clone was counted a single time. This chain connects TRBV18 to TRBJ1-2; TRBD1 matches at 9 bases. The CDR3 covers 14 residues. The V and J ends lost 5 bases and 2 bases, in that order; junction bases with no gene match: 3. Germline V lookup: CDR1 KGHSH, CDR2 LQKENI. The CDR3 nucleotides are TGTGCCAGCTCATCCGGGACAGGGAACTATGGCTACACCTTC. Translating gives CASSSGTGNYGYTF.

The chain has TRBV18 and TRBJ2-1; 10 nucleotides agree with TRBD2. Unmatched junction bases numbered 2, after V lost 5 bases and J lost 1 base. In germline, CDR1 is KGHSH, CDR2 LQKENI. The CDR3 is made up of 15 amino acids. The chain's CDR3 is CASSLAGGSYNEQFF. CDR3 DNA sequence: TGTGCCAGCTCATTAGCGGGAGGATCCTACAATGAGCAGTTCTTC.

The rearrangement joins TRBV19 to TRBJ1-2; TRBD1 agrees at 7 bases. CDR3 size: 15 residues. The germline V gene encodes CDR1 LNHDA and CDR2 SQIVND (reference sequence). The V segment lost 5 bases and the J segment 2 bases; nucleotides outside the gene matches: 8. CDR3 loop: CASSSTGSTNYGYTF. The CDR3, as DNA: TGTGCCAGTAGTTCGACAGGGTCGACGAACTATGGCTACACCTTC.

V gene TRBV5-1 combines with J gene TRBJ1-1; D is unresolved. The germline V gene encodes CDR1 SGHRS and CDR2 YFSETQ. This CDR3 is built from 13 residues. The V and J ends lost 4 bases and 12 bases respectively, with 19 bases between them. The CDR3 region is CASSPGYDRATFF. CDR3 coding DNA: TGCGCCAGCAGCCCTGGTTATGATAGAGCTACTTTCTTT. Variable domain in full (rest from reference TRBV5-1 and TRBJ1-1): KAGVTQTPRYLIKTRGQQVTLSCSPISGHRSVSWYQQTPGQGLQFLFEYFSETQRNKGNFPGRFSGRQFSNSRSEMNVSTLELGDSALYLCASSPGYDRATFFGQGTRLTVV.

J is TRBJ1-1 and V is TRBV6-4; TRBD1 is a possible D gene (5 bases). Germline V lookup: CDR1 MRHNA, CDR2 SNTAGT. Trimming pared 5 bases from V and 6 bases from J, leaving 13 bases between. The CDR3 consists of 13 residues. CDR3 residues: CASSMSTGAEAFF. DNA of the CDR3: TGTGCCAGCAGTATGAGCACAGGCGCTGAAGCTTTCTTT.

The CDR3 DNA sequence: TGTGCCATCAGCGCTAAGGGTCCGGGAGCATCCCCTTACGAGCAGTACTTC. Translated: CAISAKGPGASPYEQYF. The V call is TRBV10-3, the J call TRBJ2-7; TRBD2 might be the D (6 bases). This CDR3 comprises 17 residues. Germline V CDR1 and CDR2: ENHRY, SYGVKD. Trimming shortened V by 6 bases and J by 4 bases, and 25 bases separated the two germline ends.

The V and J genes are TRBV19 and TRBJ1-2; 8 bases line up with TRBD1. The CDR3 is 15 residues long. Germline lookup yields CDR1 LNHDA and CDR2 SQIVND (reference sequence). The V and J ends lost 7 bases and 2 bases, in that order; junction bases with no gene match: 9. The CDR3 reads CASNRLQGENYGYTF. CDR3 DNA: TGTGCCAGTAATCGATTACAGGGGGAGAACTATGGCTACACCTTC.

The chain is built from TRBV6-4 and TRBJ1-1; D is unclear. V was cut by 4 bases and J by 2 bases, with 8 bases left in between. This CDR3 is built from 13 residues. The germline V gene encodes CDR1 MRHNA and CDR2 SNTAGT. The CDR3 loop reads CASSAKTNTEAFF. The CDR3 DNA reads TGTGCCAGCAGTGCAAAGACTAACACTGAAGCTTTCTTT.

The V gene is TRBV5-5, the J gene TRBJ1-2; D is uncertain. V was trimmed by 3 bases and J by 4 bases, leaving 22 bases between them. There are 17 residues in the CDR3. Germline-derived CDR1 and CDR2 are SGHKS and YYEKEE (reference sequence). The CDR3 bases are TGTGCCAGCAGCTGGATTGCCAGTAGGGAGGTGTCCTATGGCTACACCTTC. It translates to CASSWIASREVSYGYTF.

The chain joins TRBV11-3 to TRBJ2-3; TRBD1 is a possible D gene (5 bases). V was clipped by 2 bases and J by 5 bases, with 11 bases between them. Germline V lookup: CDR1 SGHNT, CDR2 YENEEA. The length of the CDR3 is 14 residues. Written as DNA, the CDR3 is TGTGCCAGCAGCTTACCCAGCCAGGGAGATACGCAGTATTTT. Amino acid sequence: CASSLPSQGDTQYF.

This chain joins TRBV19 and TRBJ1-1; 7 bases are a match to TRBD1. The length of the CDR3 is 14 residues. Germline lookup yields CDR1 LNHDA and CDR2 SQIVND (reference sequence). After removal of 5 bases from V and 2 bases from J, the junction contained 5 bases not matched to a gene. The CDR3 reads CASSLQGFNTEAFF. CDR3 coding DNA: TGTGCCAGTAGTTTACAGGGGTTTAACACTGAAGCTTTCTTT. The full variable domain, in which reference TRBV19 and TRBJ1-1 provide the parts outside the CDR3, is DGGITQSPKYLFRKEGQNVTLSCEQNLNHDAMYWYRQDPGQGLRLIYYSQIVNDFQKGDIAEGYSVSREKKESFPLTVTSAQKNPTAFYLCASSLQGFNTEAFFGQGTRLTVV.

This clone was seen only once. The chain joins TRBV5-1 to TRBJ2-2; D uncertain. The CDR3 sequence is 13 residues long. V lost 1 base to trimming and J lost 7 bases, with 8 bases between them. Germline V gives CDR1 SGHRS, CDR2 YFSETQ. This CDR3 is CASSLTVIGELFF. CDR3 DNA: TGCGCCAGCAGCTTGACGGTGATCGGGGAGCTGTTTTTT. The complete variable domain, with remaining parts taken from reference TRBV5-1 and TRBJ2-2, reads KAGVTQTPRYLIKTRGQQVTLSCSPISGHRSVSWYQQTPGQGLQFLFEYFSETQRNKGNFPGRFSGRQFSNSRSEMNVSTLELGDSALYLCASSLTVIGELFFGEGSRLTVL.

CDR3 nucleotides: TGTGCCAGCAGCTTAGTGGACGGAGGAGGCCCCGATACGCAGTATTTT. Translating gives CASSLVDGGGPDTQYF. V and J are TRBV7-2 and TRBJ2-3, with D possibly being TRBD2 (5 bases). The germline gives CDR1 SGHTA, CDR2 FQGNSA. This CDR3 comprises 16 residues. V was trimmed by 1 base and J by 6 bases, leaving 17 bases between them.

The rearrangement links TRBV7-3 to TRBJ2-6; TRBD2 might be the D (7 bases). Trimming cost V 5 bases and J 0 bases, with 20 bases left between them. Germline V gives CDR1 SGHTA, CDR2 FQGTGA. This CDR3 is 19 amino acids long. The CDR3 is CASSPFRGAISSGANVLTF. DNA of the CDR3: TGTGCCAGCAGCCCTTTCCGGGGGGCGATTAGCTCTGGGGCCAACGTCCTGACTTTC. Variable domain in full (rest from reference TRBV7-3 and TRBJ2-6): GAGVSQTPSNKVTEKGKYVELRCDPISGHTALYWYRQSLGQGPEFLIYFQGTGAADDSGLPNDRFFAVRPEGSVSTLKIQRTERGDSAVYLCASSPFRGAISSGANVLTFGAGSRLTVL.

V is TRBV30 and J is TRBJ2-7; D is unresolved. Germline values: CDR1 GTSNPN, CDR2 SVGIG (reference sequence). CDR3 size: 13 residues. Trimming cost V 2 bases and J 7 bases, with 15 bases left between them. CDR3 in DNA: TGTGCCTGGAGTACCGCAGGCAGTCTGGAGCAGTACGTC. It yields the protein CAWSTAGSLEQYV.

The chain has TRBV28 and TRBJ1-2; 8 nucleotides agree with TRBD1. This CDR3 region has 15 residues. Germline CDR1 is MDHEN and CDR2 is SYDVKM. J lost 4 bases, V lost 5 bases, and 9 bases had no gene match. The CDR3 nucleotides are TGTGCCAGCAGTCTAACAGGGGGGTTCTTCTATGGCTACACCTTC. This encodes CASSLTGGFFYGYTF.

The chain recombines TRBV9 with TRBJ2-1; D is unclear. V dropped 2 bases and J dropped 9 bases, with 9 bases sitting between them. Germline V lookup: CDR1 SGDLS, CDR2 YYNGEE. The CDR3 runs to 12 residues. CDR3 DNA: TGTGCCAGCAGCGTCCTCCTCGGTGAGCAGTTCTTC. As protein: CASSVLLGEQFF.

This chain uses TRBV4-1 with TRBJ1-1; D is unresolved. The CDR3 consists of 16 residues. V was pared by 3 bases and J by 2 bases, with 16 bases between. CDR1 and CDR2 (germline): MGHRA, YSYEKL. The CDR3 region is CASSQGFGGLNTEAFF. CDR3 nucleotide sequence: TGCGCCAGCAGCCAGGGTTTTGGAGGGCTTAACACTGAAGCTTTCTTT.

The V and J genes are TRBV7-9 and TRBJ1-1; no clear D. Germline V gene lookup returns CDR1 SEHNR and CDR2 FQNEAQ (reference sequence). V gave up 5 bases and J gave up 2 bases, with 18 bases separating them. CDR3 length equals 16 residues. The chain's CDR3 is CASSPVVAVVNTEAFF. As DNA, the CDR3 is TGTGCCAGCAGCCCCGTCGTCGCGGTAGTAAACACTGAAGCTTTCTTT.

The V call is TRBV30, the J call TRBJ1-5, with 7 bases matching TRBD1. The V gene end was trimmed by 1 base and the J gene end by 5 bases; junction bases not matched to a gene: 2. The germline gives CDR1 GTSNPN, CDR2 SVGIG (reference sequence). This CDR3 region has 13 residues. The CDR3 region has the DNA TGTGCCTGGAGTGGGGGGACAGATCAGCCCCAGCATTTT. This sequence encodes CAWSGGTDQPQHF.